A selection of T cell receptor beta chains follows, all from one sample in a study of T cell responses to AZD1222 COVID-19 vaccine. Sequencing used immunoSEQ multiplex PCR; TCRdb keeps in-frame clones, though not all of them. The sample consists of 95,000 to 110,000 clones, approximately 88% of them appearing once. The input for sequencing was peripheral blood, taken on day 0 of AZD1222 vaccination. The receptors derive from an adult in good health. The CDR3 runs from the conserved cysteine through the conserved F or W.

j_call | v_call | cdr3_aa
TRBJ2-3 | TRBV5-4 | CASSSRVTASDTQYF
TRBJ1-2 | TRBV5-4 | CASSLVQDPGGYTF
TRBJ2-1 | TRBV3-1/TRBV3-2 | CASSPAGGPYNEQFF
TRBJ2-1 | TRBV4-1 | CASSQVPLAGAGYNEQFF
TRBJ1-5 | TRBV6-6 | CASHAGRDGNQPQHF
TRBJ1-6 | TRBV7-2 | CASSLNESPLHF
TRBJ2-7 | TRBV5-5 | CASSQRTSGGTSYEQYF
TRBJ2-3 | TRBV7-2 | CASSSTSLDTQYF
TRBJ2-1 | TRBV5-1 | CASSLEVSFYNEQFF
TRBJ2-1 | TRBV2 | CASLRFTEVGNEQFF
TRBJ2-4 | TRBV19 | CASNLRVAKNIQYF
TRBJ2-7 | TRBV6-5 | CASSYTGISYEQYF
TRBJ2-1 | TRBV24-1 | CATSDSAREQFF
TRBJ1-1 | TRBV30 | CAWSGQFNTEAFF
TRBJ1-6 | TRBV3-1/TRBV3-2 | CASSQVGTDILHF
TRBJ2-1 | TRBV4-2 | CASSQAQGLADSYNEQFF
TRBJ1-5 | TRBV28 | CASSRTQPQHF
TRBJ1-1 | TRBV6-2/TRBV6-3 | CASSSDRVGNTEAFF
TRBJ2-1 | TRBV6-2/TRBV6-3 | CASSTTAGVYNEQFF
TRBJ2-7 | TRBV6-2/TRBV6-3 | CASSYHAGSYEQYF
TRBJ2-1 | TRBV29-1 | CSSGGPSGSYNEQFF
TRBJ1-6 | TRBV28 | CASTPLSQGGSPLHF
TRBJ2-7 | TRBV12-3/TRBV12-4 | CASSGTELQEQYF
TRBJ2-3 | TRBV19 | CASTHGTGTTDTQYF
TRBJ2-1 | TRBV24-1 | CATSPAGGANEQFF
TRBJ1-1 | TRBV5-1 | CASGTGYMNTEAFF
TRBJ1-1 | TRBV27 | CASSLTMTGSEAFF
TRBJ2-3 | TRBV6-5 | CAGGATKDTQYF
TRBJ1-6 | TRBV28 | CASIPPGGQGNNSPLHF
TRBJ1-1 | TRBV29-1 | CSVHRASMNTEAFF
TRBJ1-3 | TRBV5-4 | CASSFPGGNTIYF
TRBJ1-6 | TRBV28 | CASSPSRVSRSPLHF
TRBJ2-7 | TRBV7-2 | CASRSSGYYEQYF
TRBJ2-3 | TRBV15 | CATSPLAGTDTQYF
TRBJ1-5 | TRBV2 | CASSVPRLPSQHF
TRBJ1-1 | TRBV11-3 | CASSPGQGREGTEAFF
TRBJ2-7 | TRBV24-1 | CATSGGPVTSYEQYF
TRBJ2-2 | TRBV19 | CASSIGTGSPYRTGELFF
TRBJ1-1 | TRBV24-1 | CATSDTRTGGVLIEAFF
TRBJ1-4 | TRBV28 | CASSVGLWANEKLFF
TRBJ2-2 | TRBV7-9 | CASSLIYGLNTGELFF
TRBJ1-1 | TRBV28 | CASSFSLGGVAFF
TRBJ2-2 | TRBV27 | CASSSSRPNTGELFF
TRBJ1-1 | TRBV11-2 | CASSLETANTEAFF
TRBJ2-7 | TRBV11-3 | CASRRGLASYEQYF
TRBJ2-1 | TRBV7-2 | CASSSGEGSYNEQFF
TRBJ1-1 | TRBV19 | CASSISRLANTEAFF
TRBJ1-4 | TRBV7-2 | CASSPRRGTNEKLFF
TRBJ1-2 | TRBV9 | CASSEGSGHGYTF
TRBJ2-7 | TRBV6-2/TRBV6-3 | CASSGPGQSIYEQYF
TRBJ1-2 | TRBV7-2 | CASSAGGSGTNYGYTF
TRBJ1-2 | TRBV25-1 | CASSQGPYGYTF
TRBJ1-1 | TRBV24-1 | CATSVGTEAFF
TRBJ1-3 | TRBV11-3 | CASSSTGTGNTIYF
TRBJ2-7 | TRBV5-6 | CASSYRSSGWYEQYF
TRBJ2-7 | TRBV5-1 | CASSSGVQVYEQYF
TRBJ1-2 | TRBV14 | CASSQGLSGRSGYTF
TRBJ2-1 | TRBV30 | CAWSVGLVSNEQFF
TRBJ1-3 | TRBV7-2 | CASSFKRHEGSSGNTIYF